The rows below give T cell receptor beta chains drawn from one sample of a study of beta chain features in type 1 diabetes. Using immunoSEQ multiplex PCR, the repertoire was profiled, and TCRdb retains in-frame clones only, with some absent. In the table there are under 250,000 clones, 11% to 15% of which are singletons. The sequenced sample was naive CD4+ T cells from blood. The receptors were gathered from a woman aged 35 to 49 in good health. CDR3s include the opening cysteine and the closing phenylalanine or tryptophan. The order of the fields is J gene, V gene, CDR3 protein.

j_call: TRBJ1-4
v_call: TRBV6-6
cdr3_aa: CASSYGTLAEKLFF

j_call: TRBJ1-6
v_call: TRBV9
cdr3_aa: CASSVGRDRGPSPLHF

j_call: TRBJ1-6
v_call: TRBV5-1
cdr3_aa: CASSPTDRTNSPLHF

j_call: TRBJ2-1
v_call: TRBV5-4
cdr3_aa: CASSLRVGFYEQFF

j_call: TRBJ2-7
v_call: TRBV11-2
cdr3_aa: CASLNPQGRGSSNRYF

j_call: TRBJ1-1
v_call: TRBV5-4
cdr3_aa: CASSSRQGPNTEAFF

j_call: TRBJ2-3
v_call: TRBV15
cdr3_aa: CATSRDRVAANRDTQYF

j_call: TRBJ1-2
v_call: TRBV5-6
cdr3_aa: CASSHRVGGYGYTF

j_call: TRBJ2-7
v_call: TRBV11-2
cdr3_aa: CASSPKGTALYEQYF

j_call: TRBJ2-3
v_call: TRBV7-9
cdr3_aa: CASIPRGSTDTQYF

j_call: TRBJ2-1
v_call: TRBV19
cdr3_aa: CASNLNRDFKQFF

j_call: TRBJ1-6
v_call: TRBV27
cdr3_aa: CASRGTGRNSPLHF

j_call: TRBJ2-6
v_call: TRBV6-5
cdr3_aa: CASRKQGTGANVLTF

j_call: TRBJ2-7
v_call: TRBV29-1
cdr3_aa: CSVEGQGAYEQYF

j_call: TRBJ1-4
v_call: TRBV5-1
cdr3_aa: CASSLAAGNGDELFF

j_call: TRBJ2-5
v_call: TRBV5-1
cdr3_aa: CASSSTSSGETQYF

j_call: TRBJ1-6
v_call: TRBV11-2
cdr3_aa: CAGGGSSYNSPLHF

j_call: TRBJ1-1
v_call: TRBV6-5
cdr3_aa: CASSYSTGEAFF

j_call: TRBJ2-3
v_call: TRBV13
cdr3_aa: CASSLFGTGGGTQYF

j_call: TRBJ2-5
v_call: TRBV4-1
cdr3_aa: CASSQGILLQETQYF